These T cell receptor beta chains were read from a single sample in a study of radiotherapy plus CTLA-4 blockade in lung cancer. The data were produced by immunoSEQ multiplex PCR, yet TCRdb's version contains in-frame clones alone and is incomplete. Here the sample spans 35,000 to 55,000 clones, around 77% being singletons. The sequences come from peripheral blood, collected from a patient treated with radiotherapy plus ipilimumab. The receptors shown here come from a human donor with non-small cell lung cancer whose response to radiotherapy plus ipilimumab could not be evaluated. The CDR3 runs from the conserved cysteine through the conserved F or W. A D gene is named only where the DNA matches it firmly. For some rows the clone size is stated as once, few or many, or as a class when expanded; others skip it.

TRBJ1-1 | once | TRBV7-2 | - | TGTGCCAGCAGCCCTGGGACATCGACACGAGCTTTCTTT | CASSPGTSTRAFF
TRBJ1-5 | few | TRBV7-9 | - | TGTGCCAGCAGCTTCCCAGGTTATCAGCCCCAGCATTTT | CASSFPGYQPQHF
TRBJ1-3 | few | TRBV5-1 | TRBD1 | TGCGCCAGCAGCTTGAGGGACAGGGTAGGTGGAAACACCATATATTTT | CASSLRDRVGGNTIYF
TRBJ2-1 | - | TRBV7-2 | TRBD2 | TGTGCCAGCAGCTTGCGCGGGGGGGCCATCGAGCAGTTCTTC | CASSLRGGAIEQFF
TRBJ1-1 | - | TRBV6-1 | - | TGTGCCAGCAGTGAAACAGGACCGAACACTGAAGCTTTCTTT | CASSETGPNTEAFF
TRBJ2-7 | - | TRBV19 | - | TGTGCCAGTAGTATAGACAGTACCTACGAGCAGTACTTC | CASSIDSTYEQYF
TRBJ2-1 | - | TRBV29-1 | TRBD1 | TGCAGCGTTGCGGGACAGGGGGCTTACAATGAGCAGTTCTTC | CSVAGQGAYNEQFF
TRBJ1-1 | - | TRBV7-3 | TRBD1 | TGTGCCAGCAGCTTGACAGGGATCCACGAAGCTTTCTTT | CASSLTGIHEAFF
TRBJ2-7 | - | TRBV6-5 | TRBD1 | TGTGCCAGCAGTTGGGGGCAGGGGGCCTACGAGCAGTACTTC | CASSWGQGAYEQYF
TRBJ2-3 | once | TRBV4-3 | TRBD2 | TGCGCCAGCAGCCAAGCGACTAGCGGGGACACCACAGATACGCAGTATTTT | CASSQATSGDTTDTQYF
TRBJ1-2 | - | TRBV30 | - | TGTGCCTGGAGTGGCCAAGGAGGGGTCTATGGCTACACCTTC | CAWSGQGGVYGYTF
TRBJ2-7 | few | TRBV5-1 | TRBD2 | TGCGCCAGCAGCTTGGTCGGACTAGGAAACGAGCAGTACTTC | CASSLVGLGNEQYF
TRBJ2-7 | - | TRBV27 | - | TGTGCCAGCAGCAAACAGGGTTGGTCCTACGAGCAGTACTTC | CASSKQGWSYEQYF
TRBJ2-1 | - | TRBV19 | - | TGTGCCAGTAGTATAGGGGCGGAAAGGACAAGATTTGAGCAGTTCTTC | CASSIGAERTRFEQFF
TRBJ1-5 | - | TRBV15 | - | TGTGCCACCAGCAGAGATCAGTTTAGCAATCAGCCCCAGCATTTT | CATSRDQFSNQPQHF